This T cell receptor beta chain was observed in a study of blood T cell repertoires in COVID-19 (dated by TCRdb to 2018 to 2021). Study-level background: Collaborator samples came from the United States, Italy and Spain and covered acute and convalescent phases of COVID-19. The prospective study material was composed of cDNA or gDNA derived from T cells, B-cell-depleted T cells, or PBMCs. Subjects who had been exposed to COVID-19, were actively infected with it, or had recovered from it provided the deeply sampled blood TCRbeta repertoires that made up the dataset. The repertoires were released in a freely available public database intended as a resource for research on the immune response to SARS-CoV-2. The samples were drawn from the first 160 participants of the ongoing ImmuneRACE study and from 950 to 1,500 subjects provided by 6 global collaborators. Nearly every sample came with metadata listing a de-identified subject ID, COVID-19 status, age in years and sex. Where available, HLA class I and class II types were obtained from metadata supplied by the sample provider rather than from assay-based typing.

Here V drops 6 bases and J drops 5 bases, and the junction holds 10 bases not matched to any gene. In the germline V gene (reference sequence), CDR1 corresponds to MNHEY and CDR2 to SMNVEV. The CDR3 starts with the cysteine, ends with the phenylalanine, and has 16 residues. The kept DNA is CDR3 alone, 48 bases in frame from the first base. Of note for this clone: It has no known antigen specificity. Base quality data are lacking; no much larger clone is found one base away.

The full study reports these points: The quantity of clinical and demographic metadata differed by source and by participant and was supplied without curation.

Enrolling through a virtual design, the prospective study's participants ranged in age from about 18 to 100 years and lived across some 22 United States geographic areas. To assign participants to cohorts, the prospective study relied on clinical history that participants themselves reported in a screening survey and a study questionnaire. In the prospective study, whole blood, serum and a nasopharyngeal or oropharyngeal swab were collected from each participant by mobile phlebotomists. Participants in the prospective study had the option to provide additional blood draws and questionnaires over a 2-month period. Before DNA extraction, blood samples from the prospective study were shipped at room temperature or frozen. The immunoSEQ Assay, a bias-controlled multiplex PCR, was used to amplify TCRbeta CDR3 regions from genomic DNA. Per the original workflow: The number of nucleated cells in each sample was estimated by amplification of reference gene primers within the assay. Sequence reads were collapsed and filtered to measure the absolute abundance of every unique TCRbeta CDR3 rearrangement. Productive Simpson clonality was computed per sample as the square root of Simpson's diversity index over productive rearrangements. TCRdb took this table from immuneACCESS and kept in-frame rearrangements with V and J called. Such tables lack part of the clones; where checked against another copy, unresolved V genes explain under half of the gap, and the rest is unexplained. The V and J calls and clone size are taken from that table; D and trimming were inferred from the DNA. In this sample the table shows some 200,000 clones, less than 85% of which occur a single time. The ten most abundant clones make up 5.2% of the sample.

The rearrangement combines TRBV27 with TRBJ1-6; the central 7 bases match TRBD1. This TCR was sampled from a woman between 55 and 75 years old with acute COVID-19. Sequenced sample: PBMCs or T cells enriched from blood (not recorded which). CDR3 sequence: CASSSWRGRDNSPLHF. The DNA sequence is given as TGTGCCAGCAGCAGTTGGAGGGGGCGAGATAATTCACCCCTCCACTTT.